This T cell receptor (beta chain) derives from a study of metastatic and nonmetastatic thyroid tumors. Study-wide background: From malignant and benign thyroid patients, repertoires in blood and in tumor or nodule tissue were compared. Broader study findings: Benign nodules reportedly had significantly lower TCR beta diversity than malignant thyroid tumors in blood and tumor.

The CDR3 contains 16 residues. V gave up 3 bases and J gave up 0 bases, with 18 bases separating them. Germline V gene data show CDR1 as DFQATT and CDR2 as SNEGSKA (reference sequence). In the original analysis: The study's classifier, a distant-metastasis tool for papillary thyroid cancer, was built using CDR3 differences across clinicopathological groups. TCRdb ran MiXCR on the PCR reads. TCRdb's processing, not the authors', yielded these V and J calls. The sample shows 15,000 to 19,000 clones, 3.5% to 4.5% of them seen only once. This clone was picked up a small number of times. The antigen is not known. Every patient underwent thyroid surgery untreated.

The chain links TRBV20-1 to TRBJ2-7; a possible D gene is TRBD2 (5 bases). This TCR derives from a female donor with papillary thyroid cancer or a benign thyroid nodule (not recorded which). Some clones in this sample may be carry-over from other donors' samples. Sequencing was carried out using tumor tissue. The CDR3 region is CSASTSSGINSYEQYF. The CDR3 coding sequence is TGCAGTGCTAGCACCTCCAGCGGCATAAACTCCTACGAGCAGTACTTC.